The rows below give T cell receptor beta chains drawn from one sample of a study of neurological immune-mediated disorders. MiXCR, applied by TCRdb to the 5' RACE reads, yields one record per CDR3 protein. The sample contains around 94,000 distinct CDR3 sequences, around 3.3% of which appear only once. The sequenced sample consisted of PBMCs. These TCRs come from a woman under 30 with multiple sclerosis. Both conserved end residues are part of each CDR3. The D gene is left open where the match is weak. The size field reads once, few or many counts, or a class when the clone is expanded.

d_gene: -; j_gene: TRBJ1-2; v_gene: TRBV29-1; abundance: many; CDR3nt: TGCAGCGTTGTCGGAGGGGTTTATGGCTACACCTTC; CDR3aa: CSVVGGVYGYTF
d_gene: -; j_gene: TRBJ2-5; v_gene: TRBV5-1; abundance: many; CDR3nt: TGCGCCAGCAGCAATCCGGGACGCAACCAAGAGACCCAGTACTTC; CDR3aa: CASSNPGRNQETQYF
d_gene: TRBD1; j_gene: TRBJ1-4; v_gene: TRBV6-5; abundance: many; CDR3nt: TGTGCCAGCAGTACCGGGGACAGGGTCGAACTGTTTTTT; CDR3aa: CASSTGDRVELFF
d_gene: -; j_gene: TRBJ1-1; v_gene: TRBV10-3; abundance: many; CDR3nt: TGTGCCACTAAAGGCCGCCCCACTGAAGCTTTCTTT; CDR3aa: CATKGRPTEAFF
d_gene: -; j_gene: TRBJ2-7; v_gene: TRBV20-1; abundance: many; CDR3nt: TGCAGTGCTAGAGTGGTCGGAAAGGAGCCCTACGAGCAGTACTTC; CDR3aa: CSARVVGKEPYEQYF
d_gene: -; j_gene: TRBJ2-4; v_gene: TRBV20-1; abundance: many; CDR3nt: TGCAGTGCGCAACTAGGGGGACGGACCAAAAACATTCAGTACTTC; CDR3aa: CSAQLGGRTKNIQYF
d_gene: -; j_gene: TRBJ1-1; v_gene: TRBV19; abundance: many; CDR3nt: TGTGCCAGTAGTATAGGTGGTCTCGACACTGAAGCTTTCTTT; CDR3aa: CASSIGGLDTEAFF
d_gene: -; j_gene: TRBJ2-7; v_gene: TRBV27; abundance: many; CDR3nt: TGTGCCAGCAGTTTTAATTTTGGGCAGCCCTCCGTCGAGCAGTACTTC; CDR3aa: CASSFNFGQPSVEQYF
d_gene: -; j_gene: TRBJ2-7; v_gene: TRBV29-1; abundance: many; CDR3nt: TGCAGCGTTGGCAGTGGGGCTCGGGAGCAGTACTTC; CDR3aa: CSVGSGAREQYF
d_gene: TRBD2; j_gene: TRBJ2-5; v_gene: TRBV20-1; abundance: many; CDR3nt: TGCAGTGCTCATAGTAGCGGGGGGTCACAAGAGACCCAGTACTTC; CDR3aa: CSAHSSGGSQETQYF
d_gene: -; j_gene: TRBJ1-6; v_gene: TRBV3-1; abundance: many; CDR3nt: TGTGCCAGCAGCCAAGGGGGGGGGAGCCTAAATTCACCCCTCCACTTT; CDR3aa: CASSQGGGSLNSPLHF
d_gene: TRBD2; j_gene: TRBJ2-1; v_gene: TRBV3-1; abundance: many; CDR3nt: TGTGCCAGCAGCCAAGCGGGAGGGGGCAATGAGCAGTTCTTC; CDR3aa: CASSQAGGGNEQFF
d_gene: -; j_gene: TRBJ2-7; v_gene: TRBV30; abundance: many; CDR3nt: TGTGCCTGGAGTGTACTGGGGTCGGCGAGTCCAAGCTACGAGCAGTACTTC; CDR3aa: CAWSVLGSASPSYEQYF
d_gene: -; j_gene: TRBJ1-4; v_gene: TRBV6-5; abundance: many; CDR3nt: TGTGCCAGCAGTCCGGGAAGAGGAGGCGAAAAACTGTTTTTT; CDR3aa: CASSPGRGGEKLFF
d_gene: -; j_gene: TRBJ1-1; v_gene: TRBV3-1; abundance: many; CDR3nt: TGTGCCAGCAGCCAAGATCTCTCAGGGTGGGGTGAAGCTTTCTTT; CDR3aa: CASSQDLSGWGEAFF
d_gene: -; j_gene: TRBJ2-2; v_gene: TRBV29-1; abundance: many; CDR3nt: TGCAGCGTTGAGCCGGGGGAAGGGGAGCTGTTTTTT; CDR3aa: CSVEPGEGELFF
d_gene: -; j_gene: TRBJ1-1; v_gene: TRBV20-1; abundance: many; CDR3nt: TGCAGTGCTAGCCAAACCGACAGGAACTATAGGGGAGCTTTCTTT; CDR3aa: CSASQTDRNYRGAFF
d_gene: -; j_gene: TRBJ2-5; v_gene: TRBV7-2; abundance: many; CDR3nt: TGTGCCAGCAGCCCAAGGACCAAAGAGACCCAGTACTTC; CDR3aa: CASSPRTKETQYF
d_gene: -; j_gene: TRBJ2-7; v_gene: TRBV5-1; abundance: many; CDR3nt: TGCGCCAGCAGCTTGGGAACGGACGACGAGCAGTACTTC; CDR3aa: CASSLGTDDEQYF
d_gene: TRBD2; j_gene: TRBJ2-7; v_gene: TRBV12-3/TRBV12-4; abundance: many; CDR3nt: TGTGCCAGCAGGGGACTAGCACCTTACGAGCAGTACTTC; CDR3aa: CASRGLAPYEQYF
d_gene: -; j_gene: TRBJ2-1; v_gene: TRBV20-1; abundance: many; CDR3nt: TGCAGTGCTAGGAGGCCATTGGCCTACAATGAGCAGTTCTTC; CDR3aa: CSARRPLAYNEQFF
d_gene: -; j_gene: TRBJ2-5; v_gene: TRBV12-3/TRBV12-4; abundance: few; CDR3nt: TGTGCCAGCCGGAGGGGATCGGAGACCCAGTACTTC; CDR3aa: CASRRGSETQYF
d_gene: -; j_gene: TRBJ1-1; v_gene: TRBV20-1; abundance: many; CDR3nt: TGCAGTGCTAGAGTATCAAGCAGGAACACTGAAGCTTTCTTT; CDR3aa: CSARVSSRNTEAFF
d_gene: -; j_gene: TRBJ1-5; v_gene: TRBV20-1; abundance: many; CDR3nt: TGCAGTGCTAGTAGTGGTCAGCCCCAGCATTTT; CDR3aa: CSASSGQPQHF
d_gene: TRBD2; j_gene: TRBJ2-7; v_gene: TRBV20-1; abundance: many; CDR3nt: TGCAGTGCTAGAGATGAAGGCGGGAGGGCCTTGAGTTACGAGCAGTACTTC; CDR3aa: CSARDEGGRALSYEQYF
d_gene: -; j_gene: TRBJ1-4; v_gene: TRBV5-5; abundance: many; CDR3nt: TGTGCCAGCATGCTTCACAGTGAAGGTCTGGCTAATGAAAAACTGTTTTTT; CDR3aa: CASMLHSEGLANEKLFF
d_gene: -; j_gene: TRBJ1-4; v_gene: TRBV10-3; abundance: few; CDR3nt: TGTGCCACCCGGTCAACCGGCGGTGAAAAACTGTTTTTT; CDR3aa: CATRSTGGEKLFF
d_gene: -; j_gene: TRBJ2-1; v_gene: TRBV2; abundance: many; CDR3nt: TGTGCCAGCAGTGCGTTCAATGAGCAGTTCTTC; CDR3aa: CASSAFNEQFF
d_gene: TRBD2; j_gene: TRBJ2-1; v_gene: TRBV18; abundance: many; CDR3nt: TGTGCCAGCTCACCACCGACTAGCGGGAGTTTCTACAATGAGCAGTTCTTC; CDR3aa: CASSPPTSGSFYNEQFF
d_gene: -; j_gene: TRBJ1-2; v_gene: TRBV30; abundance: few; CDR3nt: TGTGCCTGGAGGACACCGGGCGGCTACACCTTC; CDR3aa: CAWRTPGGYTF
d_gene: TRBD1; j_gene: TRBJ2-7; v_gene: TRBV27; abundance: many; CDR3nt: TGTGCCAGCAGTTCCGGACAGGGGCTTTACGAGCAGTACTTC; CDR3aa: CASSSGQGLYEQYF
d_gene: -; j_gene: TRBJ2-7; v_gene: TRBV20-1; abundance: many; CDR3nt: TGCAGTGCCCCCCGCTGGGACCCCGGCTCCTACGAGCAGTACTTC; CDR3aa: CSAPRWDPGSYEQYF
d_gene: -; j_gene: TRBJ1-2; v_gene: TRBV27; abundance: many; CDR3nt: TGTGCCAGCAGTTTTTCTTCTACTAACTATGGCTACACCTTC; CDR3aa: CASSFSSTNYGYTF